A single sample gave rise to the 22 T cell receptor beta chains below, sequenced in a study of cytomegalovirus exposure and HLA in healthy donors. Primers included in the PCR were 60 Vbeta and 13 Jbeta primers. Profiled with immunoSEQ multiplex PCR; TCRdb holds only in-frame clones, not every one. Of 100,000 to 150,000 clones in the sample, approximately 83% were seen once. Sample: PBMCs. All receptors come from a woman aged 40 to 50 in good health and CMV-seropositive.

The gene calls are TRBV7-2 and TRBJ1-1; D unresolved. Germline V gene data show CDR1 as SGHTA and CDR2 as FQGNSA. This CDR3 region has 12 residues. Trimming took 2 bases from V and 10 from J, leaving 11 bases between them. The CDR3 here is CASSLPRGTAFF. The CDR3 bases are TGTGCCAGCAGCTTACCGCGGGGAACAGCTTTCTTT.

The rearrangement uses TRBV6-5 and TRBJ1-2; D perhaps matches TRBD1 (5 bases). The germline CDR1 and CDR2 sequences are MNHEY and SVGAGI. The CDR3 runs to 13 residues. Trimming took 5 bases from V and 3 from J, leaving 10 bases between them. The CDR3 DNA sequence: TGTGCCAGCAGTCTCGGACAAGACTATGGCTACACCTTC. Translation gives CASSLGQDYGYTF.

V usage is TRBV7-9 and J usage is TRBJ2-7; the D is unclear. Trimming shortened V by 4 bases and J by 4 bases, and 14 bases separated the two germline ends. Germline V gene sequence: CDR1 SEHNR, CDR2 FQNEAQ (reference sequence). This CDR3 has 14 residues. CDR3 loop: CASSSIVFWYEQYF. The DNA of the CDR3 is TGTGCCAGCAGCTCCATAGTATTTTGGTACGAGCAGTACTTC.

V is TRBV2 and J is TRBJ1-2; 7 bases align to TRBD1. Germline values: CDR1 SNHLY, CDR2 FYNNEI. The trim removed 3 bases at V and 5 bases at J, leaving 9 bases unmatched. This CDR3 spans 15 amino acids. The CDR3 nucleotides read TGTGCCAGCAGTGACGGGCAGGGGGTCTCGTATGGCTACACCTTC. As protein: CASSDGQGVSYGYTF.

J is TRBJ1-5 and V is TRBV29-1; D remains unclear. From germline, CDR1 is SQVTM and CDR2 ANQGSEA. Trimming took 1 base from V and 6 from J, leaving 10 bases between them. The CDR3 consists of 13 residues. DNA of the CDR3: TGCAGCGTTGAAGCTGGCCCTGGTCAGCCCCAGCATTTT. Residues: CSVEAGPGQPQHF.

The chain joins TRBV10-3 to TRBJ1-5; 7 nucleotides match TRBD1. There are 14 residues in the CDR3. The germline V gene encodes CDR1 ENHRY and CDR2 SYGVKD. V shed 6 bases, J shed 5 bases, and the junction held 7 bases outside the gene matches. CDR3 DNA: TGTGCCATCAGCTCGCCGGGGACAGATCAGCCCCAGCATTTT. Translating gives CAISSPGTDQPQHF.

The chain uses TRBV6-6 and TRBJ2-7; TRBD1 might be the D (5 bases). Deletions cut 5 bases from V and 1 base from J, with 9 bases between. The CDR3 length is 13 residues. Germline-derived CDR1 and CDR2 are MNHNY and SVGAGI (reference sequence). This chain's CDR3 is CASSVQVSYEQYF. In DNA, the CDR3 is TGTGCCAGCAGTGTACAGGTGTCCTACGAGCAGTACTTC.

The J gene is TRBJ1-1, the V gene TRBV7-9, with a tentative D call TRBD1 (5 bases). The CDR3 extends over 15 amino acids. Trimming removed 0 bases from V and 4 bases from J, with 12 bases in between. Germline-derived CDR1 and CDR2 are SEHNR and FQNEAQ (reference sequence). The CDR3 region is CASSLAQGLSTEAFF. The CDR3, as DNA: TGTGCCAGCAGCTTAGCGCAGGGACTTAGCACTGAAGCTTTCTTT.

This chain's CDR3 is CASSRQGAIWEKLFF. CDR3 DNA sequence: TGTGCCAGCAGCCGACAGGGGGCGATCTGGGAAAAACTGTTTTTT. The V gene is TRBV7-2, the J gene TRBJ1-4, with 10 positions matching TRBD1. The germline V gene has CDR1 SGHTA and CDR2 FQGNSA. The V segment lost 5 bases and the J segment 8 bases; nucleotides outside the gene matches: 8. This CDR3 is 15 amino acids long.

This clone has just a few counts. Here the CDR3 reads CASSQAPDTQYF. CDR3 nucleotide sequence: TGCGCCAGCAGCCAAGCTCCAGATACGCAGTATTTT. This chain uses TRBV4-3 with TRBJ2-3; D is ambiguous. Trimming took 1 base from V and 4 from J, leaving 3 bases between them. Looked up from germline, CDR1 is LGHNA and CDR2 is YSLEER. This CDR3 has 12 amino acids.

The chain is built from TRBV7-3 and TRBJ2-3, with 11 bases fitting TRBD2. With 5 bases clipped from V and 2 bases from J, the junction kept 3 bases outside the gene matches. Germline CDR1 is SGHTA and CDR2 is FQGTGA. The CDR3 covers 15 residues. This CDR3 reads CASSSSGRATDTQYF. The CDR3 nucleotides are TGTGCCAGCAGCAGTAGCGGGAGGGCCACAGATACGCAGTATTTT.

Turning to this clone: Distinct nucleotide sequences in the sample also encode this CDR3. This chain connects TRBV27 to TRBJ1-2; perhaps TRBD1 as D (6 bases). The V gene's germline CDR1 is MNHEY and CDR2 SMNVEV (reference sequence). The CDR3 has 13 amino acids. Deletions cut 2 bases from V and 8 bases from J, with 12 bases between. CDR3 sequence (DNA): TGTGCCAGCAGTTTAAGCCCCAGGGGAGGCTACACCTTC. Translation: CASSLSPRGGYTF.

The chain uses TRBV6-5 and TRBJ2-5; D is ambiguous. The CDR3 runs to 11 residues. Germline CDR1 is MNHEY and CDR2 is SVGAGI. Trimming took 7 bases from V and 5 from J, leaving 8 bases between them. CDR3 sequence: CASMREETQYF. DNA of the CDR3: TGTGCCAGCATGCGAGAGGAGACCCAGTACTTC.

V gene TRBV13 combines with J gene TRBJ2-5; D is possibly TRBD2 (6 bases). Looked up from germline, CDR1 is PRHDT and CDR2 is FYEKMQ (reference sequence). This CDR3 region has 15 residues. The germline V and J ends were trimmed by 4 bases and 0 bases, with 12 bases remaining between them. CDR3 amino acids: CASSSRIADQETQYF. CDR3 DNA: TGTGCCAGCAGCTCTAGGATAGCGGACCAAGAGACCCAGTACTTC.

V usage is TRBV15 and J usage is TRBJ2-5; TRBD2 aligns across 8 bases. Losses at the gene ends were 5 bases for V and 2 bases for J; bases not matched to a gene: 7. CDR1 and CDR2 (germline): LNHNV, YYDKDF (reference sequence). CDR3 length: 15 amino acids. The CDR3 reads CATSVKLAGQETQYF. The CDR3 DNA follows: TGTGCCACCAGCGTTAAGTTAGCGGGACAAGAGACCCAGTACTTC.

This chain uses TRBV2 with TRBJ2-2; 7 bases align to TRBD2. The CDR3 extends over 13 amino acids. After removal of 6 bases from V and 6 bases from J, the junction contained 4 bases not matched to a gene. Germline lookup yields CDR1 SNHLY and CDR2 FYNNEI. The CDR3 DNA sequence: TGTGCCAGCAGGGAGGGACTATCCGGGGAGCTGTTTTTT. Protein product: CASREGLSGELFF.

This chain connects TRBV5-1 to TRBJ2-1; perhaps TRBD2 as D (5 bases). The CDR3 length is 15 residues. CDR1 is SGHRS, CDR2 YFSETQ, per germline. Trimming took off 0 bases at V and 5 bases at J, with 12 bases between the two ends. The CDR3 DNA reads as TGCGCCAGCAGCTTGGAAATGCGGGTGGACAATGAGCAGTTCTTC. Its protein is CASSLEMRVDNEQFF.

The chain uses TRBV10-3 and TRBJ2-1; 7 nucleotides line up with TRBD2. Per the germline V gene, CDR1 is ENHRY and CDR2 is SYGVKD. The trim removed 4 bases at V and 5 bases at J, leaving 14 bases unmatched. CDR3 size: 17 residues. CDR3 in amino acids: CAISGKVAGSPNNEQFF. In DNA, the CDR3 is TGTGCCATCAGTGGGAAGGTAGCGGGTTCACCCAACAATGAGCAGTTCTTC.

The CDR3 loop is CASSYYSGGIQETQYF. For the CDR3, the DNA is TGTGCCAGCAGTTACTATAGCGGGGGAATCCAAGAGACCCAGTACTTC. V and J are TRBV6-6 and TRBJ2-5, with 9 bases lining up with TRBD2. The CDR3 loop spans 16 amino acids. The germline gives CDR1 MNHNY, CDR2 SVGAGI (reference sequence). With 1 base clipped from V and 1 base from J, the junction kept 4 bases outside the gene matches.

As to this clone: The junction shows a germline mismatch at one end, possibly a read error. The gene calls are TRBV7-9 and TRBJ2-3, with 8 bases fitting TRBD2. Per germline, CDR1 SEHNR and CDR2 FQNEAQ (reference sequence). This CDR3 is 16 amino acids long. The CDR3 DNA reads as TGTTCCAGCAGCTGGAGTAGCGGGGTGGTCCCAGATACGCAGTATTTT. It yields the protein CSSSWSSGVVPDTQYF.

The chain employs TRBV11-3 and TRBJ2-1; D possibly corresponds to TRBD2 (5 bases). This CDR3 has 12 amino acids. Germline V CDR1 and CDR2: SGHNT, YENEEA. V was trimmed by 5 bases and J by 10 bases, leaving 12 bases between them. DNA for the CDR3: TGTGCCAGCAGCCGCGGTTCTAGCGAGCAGTTCTTC. Protein: CASSRGSSEQFF.

This clone was seen just once. The chain combines TRBV18 with TRBJ1-1; 10 positions agree with TRBD1. Trimming at V came to 6 bases and at J to 0 bases, leaving 7 bases not matched to a gene. Germline V gene sequence: CDR1 KGHSH, CDR2 LQKENI. The CDR3 is 16 amino acids. CDR3 nucleotides: TGTGCCAGCTCTCGACAGGGGGCTGCTATGAACACTGAAGCTTTCTTT. Encoded protein: CASSRQGAAMNTEAFF.